These T cell receptor beta chains were read from a single sample in a study of Graves' ophthalmopathy and Graves' hyperthyroidism. TCRdb re-called the multiplex PCR reads through MiXCR, storing one row per CDR3 protein. The sample carries hundreds of thousands of distinct CDR3 sequences, about 40% recorded once. The specimen was peripheral blood. The receptor set was obtained from an adult man with Graves' ophthalmopathy. The CDR3 runs from the conserved cysteine through the conserved F or W. The order of the fields is D gene, CDR3 length, clone size, J gene, V gene, CDR3 protein, CDR3 DNA. D genes are given only for firm matches. Size is stated for part of the rows, as once, few or many counts, or as a class when the clone is expanded.

>.|15|.|TRBJ1-4|TRBV15
CATSRGTVTMNELFF
TGTGCCACCAGCAGAGGGACAGTAACAATGAATGAACTGTTTTTT
>.|15|.|TRBJ1-2|TRBV2
CASSAREGTGYGYTF
TGTGCCAGCAGTGCTAGAGAGGGAACGGGCTATGGCTACACCTTC
>.|15|many|TRBJ2-2|TRBV19
CASREGGTNTGELFF
TGTGCCAGTAGGGAAGGAGGGACGAACACCGGGGAGCTGTTTTTT
>TRBD1|12|once|TRBJ1-4|TRBV19
CAIRDRGEKLFF
TGTGCCATACGGGACAGGGGCGAAAAACTGTTTTTT
>.|18|.|TRBJ2-5|TRBV5-4
CASSLSQGAGGLWETQYF
TGTGCCAGCAGCTTATCGCAGGGGGCGGGGGGCCTCTGGGAGACCCAGTACTTC
>.|12|many|TRBJ2-5|TRBV5-6
CASSGGPETQYF
TGTGCCAGCAGCGGCGGCCCAGAGACCCAGTACTTC
>.|14|many|TRBJ1-4|TRBV5-1
CASSLERQNEKLFF
TGCGCCAGCAGCTTGGAACGGCAAAATGAAAAACTGTTTTTT
>.|13|many|TRBJ2-5|TRBV2
CASRLQGLETQYF
TGTGCCAGCAGGCTACAGGGCCTAGAGACCCAGTACTTC
>.|15|.|TRBJ1-1|TRBV11-2
CATIGSLGGGTEAFF
TGTGCCACCATAGGGTCTCTCGGGGGAGGTACTGAAGCTTTCTTT
>.|12|few|TRBJ1-4|TRBV12-3/TRBV12-4
CASSYSAEKLFF
TGTGCCAGCAGTTACTCGGCCGAAAAACTGTTTTTT
>.|12|.|TRBJ2-3|TRBV25-1
CASTTSTDTQYF
TGTGCCAGCACTACCAGCACAGATACGCAGTATTTT
>TRBD1|16|few|TRBJ2-7|TRBV12-3/TRBV12-4
CASSPILGQANYEQYF
TGTGCCAGCAGTCCTATATTGGGACAGGCGAACTACGAGCAGTACTTC
>.|14|.|TRBJ1-5|TRBV12-3/TRBV12-4
CASSFGAPNQPQHF
TGTGCCAGCAGTTTCGGGGCCCCTAATCAGCCCCAGCATTTT
>.|13|.|TRBJ1-5|TRBV10-2
CASSDAGNQPQHF
TGCGCCAGCAGTGATGCGGGCAATCAGCCCCAGCATTTT
>TRBD1|14|many|TRBJ1-5|TRBV2
CASSIGQGDRPQHF
TGTGCCAGCAGCATCGGACAGGGCGATCGGCCCCAGCATTTT
>.|16|.|TRBJ2-5|TRBV5-1
CASSLEPRQGEETQYF
TGCGCCAGCAGCTTGGAGCCCCGGCAGGGAGAAGAGACCCAGTACTTC
>.|13|many|TRBJ1-2|TRBV7-8
CASSLATNYGYTF
TGTGCCAGCAGCTTAGCGACTAACTATGGCTACACCTTC
>TRBD2|15|.|TRBJ2-7|TRBV10-3
CASSYSGGGSDEQYF
TGTGCCAGCAGTTACTCGGGGGGGGGCTCGGACGAGCAGTACTTC
>.|12|many|TRBJ1-2|TRBV11-3
CASSLEKGPCTF
TGTGCCAGCAGCTTAGAAAAGGGGCCCTGCACCTTC
>.|12|.|TRBJ1-2|TRBV25-1
CAPLTGIYGYTF
TGTGCCCCTCTGACAGGCATCTATGGCTACACCTTC
>.|13|.|TRBJ1-2|TRBV27
CASSLHSGDGYTF
TGTGCCAGCAGTTTGCACTCAGGGGATGGCTACACCTTC
>.|16|.|TRBJ1-2|TRBV7-9
CASSSVPDIANYGYTF
TGTGCCAGCAGCTCCGTTCCGGACATTGCTAACTATGGCTACACCTTC
>TRBD1|14|.|TRBJ2-5|TRBV2
CASSATGAQETQYF
TGTGCCAGCAGTGCGACAGGGGCCCAAGAGACCCAGTACTTC
>.|15|.|TRBJ2-7|TRBV5-1
CASSSPTPSSYEQYF
TGCGCCAGCAGCTCTCCTACCCCGAGCTCCTACGAGCAGTACTTC
>.|16|.|TRBJ2-7|TRBV5-4
CASSSPRGGPNYEQYF
TGTGCCAGCAGTTCGCCCCGGGGCGGGCCAAACTACGAGCAGTACTTC
>.|13|many|TRBJ1-6|TRBV5-1
CASSLEENSPLHF
TGCGCCAGCAGCTTGGAGGAGAATTCACCCCTCCACTTT
>TRBD1|14|many|TRBJ1-2|TRBV12-5
CASGYAGGIGGYTF
TGTGCTAGTGGTTATGCAGGGGGCATCGGTGGCTACACCTTC
>.|14|once|TRBJ1-3|TRBV25-1
CASVEASSGNTIYF
TGTGCCAGCGTTGAGGCGAGCTCTGGAAACACCATATATTTT
>.|12|many|TRBJ2-7|TRBV10-2
CASTWDNYEQYF
TGCGCCAGCACTTGGGACAACTACGAGCAGTACTTC
>TRBD1|16|.|TRBJ1-1|TRBV29-1
CSVDPMTGGWGTEAFF
TGCAGCGTTGACCCAATGACAGGGGGTTGGGGCACTGAAGCTTTCTTT
>TRBD1|13|few|TRBJ1-4|TRBV6-5
CASTGTDNEKLFF
TGTGCCAGCACCGGGACAGACAATGAAAAACTGTTTTTT
>TRBD1|14|.|TRBJ1-1|TRBV5-1
CASSLGTGEVKAFF
TGCGCCAGCAGCTTGGGAACAGGGGAGGTGAAAGCTTTCTTT
>TRBD1|12|.|TRBJ2-7|TRBV20-1
CSAGGTGVEQYF
TGCAGTGCTGGCGGGACAGGGGTCGAGCAGTACTTC
>.|15|.|TRBJ2-7|TRBV4-3
CASSQDLGGLYEQYF
TGCGCCAGCAGCCAAGACCTCGGGGGCCTATACGAGCAGTACTTC
>.|15|.|TRBJ2-7|TRBV4-3
CASSQVMTELYEQYF
TGCGCCAGCAGCCAAGTTATGACAGAGCTCTACGAGCAGTACTTC
>.|14|few|TRBJ1-2|TRBV28
CASSSAGVSYGYTF
TGTGCCAGCAGCTCTGCAGGGGTATCATATGGCTACACCTTC
>.|13|.|TRBJ1-5|TRBV29-1
CSVDGVEGQPQHF
TGCAGCGTTGACGGGGTGGAGGGTCAGCCCCAGCATTTT
>.|14|many|TRBJ1-1|TRBV11-3
CASSLKDRNTEAFF
TGTGCCAGCAGCTTAAAGGACAGAAACACTGAAGCTTTCTTT
>TRBD1|13|many|TRBJ1-4|TRBV7-2
CASQGQGIGRLFF
TGTGCCAGCCAAGGACAGGGTATTGGACGTCTGTTTTTT
>TRBD2|15|few|TRBJ2-7|TRBV6-5
CASRYRTSGSYEQYF
TGTGCCAGCAGATACCGGACTAGCGGGAGTTACGAGCAGTACTTC
>.|15|.|TRBJ1-4|TRBV9
CASSVASGPNEKLFF
TGTGCCAGCAGCGTAGCGTCGGGGCCCAATGAAAAACTGTTTTTT
>.|13|.|TRBJ2-2|TRBV19
CASTKTYTGELFF
TGTGCCAGTACAAAGACTTACACCGGGGAGCTGTTTTTT
>.|14|.|TRBJ2-5|TRBV29-1
CSVEDTRVQETQYF
TGCAGCGTTGAAGATACTAGGGTCCAAGAGACCCAGTACTTC
>TRBD2|16|many|TRBJ2-2|TRBV10-3
CAIRRTSGANTGELFF
TGTGCCATCAGGAGAACTAGCGGGGCTAACACCGGGGAGCTGTTTTTT
>TRBD1|12|few|TRBJ1-2|TRBV19
CASRGQGAGYTF
TGTGCCAGTAGGGGACAGGGGGCCGGCTACACCTTC
>.|9|once|TRBJ2-5|TRBV24-1
CATSRGQNF
TGTGCCACCAGTCGGGGCCAGAACTTC
>TRBD1|15|.|TRBJ2-2|TRBV19
CASSIGDRVAGELFF
TGTGCCAGTAGTATAGGAGACAGGGTGGCCGGGGAGCTGTTTTTT
>.|13|many|TRBJ1-1|TRBV10-3
CANGHAMNTEAFF
TGTGCCAACGGACATGCTATGAACACTGAAGCTTTCTTT
>.|15|few|TRBJ2-2|TRBV16
CASSLLYRDTGELFF
TGTGCCAGCAGCCTCCTCTACAGGGACACCGGGGAGCTGTTTTTT
>TRBD2|14|many|TRBJ2-5|TRBV4-1
CASSQETSEGTQYF
TGCGCCAGCAGCCAAGAAACTAGCGAAGGGACCCAGTACTTC
>.|12|many|TRBJ2-7|TRBV20-1
CSARAVVDEQYF
TGCAGTGCGAGAGCGGTAGTCGACGAGCAGTACTTC
>TRBD1|16|.|TRBJ2-7|TRBV7-8
CASSPSRDRPDYEQYF
TGTGCCAGCTCACCAAGTCGGGACAGGCCGGACTACGAGCAGTACTTC
>TRBD2|14|many|TRBJ2-5|TRBV7-8
CASSAGLAEETQYF
TGTGCCAGCAGCGCGGGACTAGCAGAAGAGACCCAGTACTTC